This T cell receptor beta chain was captured in a study of blood T cell repertoires in COVID-19. V shed 6 bases and J shed 6 bases, with 16 bases lying between them. The CDR3 sequence is 14 residues long. The germline gives CDR1 SGHRS, CDR2 YFSETQ. By its share, this clone is medium-sized. Sequencing used immunoSEQ multiplex PCR; TCRdb keeps in-frame clones, though not all of them. The sample records roughly 50,000 clones, around 80% being singletons. Source material: peripheral blood. This TCR derives from a human donor with active or convalescent COVID-19. The donor label of this sample is uncertain. This rearrangement joins TRBV5-1 to TRBJ1-5, with D uncertain. The CDR3, as DNA: TGCGCCAGCAAGGAGGGAGGAGACGGTCAGCCCCAGCATTTT. Its translation is CASKEGGDGQPQHF.